This T cell receptor beta chain was sequenced for a study of T cell clonality in common variable immunodeficiency. Findings of the study overall: CVID patient heterogeneity limited repertoire-clinical complication correlations. Fewer deletions and N-nucleotide insertions were reportedly seen in common variable immunodeficiency TCR beta sequences.

The table lists this clone with many counts. Its cognate antigen is unknown. The read is 3 residues too short to cover the CDR3 end, so that end is filled in from the germline J gene. The V end was cut by 2 bases, the J end by 0 bases, with 10 bases between. CDR3 length: 14 residues. Germline V gives CDR1 GTSNPN, CDR2 SVGIG (reference sequence). Produced via immunoSEQ multiplex PCR; TCRdb's table is partial and in-frame only. The specimen gives tens of thousands of clones without singletons; the ten biggest hold about 6.5%. Input material: peripheral blood mononuclear cells. The chain uses TRBV30 and TRBJ2-5, with D unclear. The TCR was taken from a person between 18 and 69 years old in good health. The CDR3 loop is CAWSPLAYQETQYF. The CDR3 bases that were read are TGTGCCTGGAGTCCCCTGGCTTACCAAGAGACC.